The present TCR beta chain was sequenced within a study of cytomegalovirus exposure and HLA in healthy donors. Whole-study context: Previous work identified 120 million or so unique TCR beta sequences from 150 million to 200 million T cells.

Trimming at V came to 4 bases and at J to 3 bases, leaving 4 bases not matched to a gene. CDR3 length: 15 amino acids. Germline assignment: CDR1 SGHRS and CDR2 YFSETQ. The PCR employed 60 Vbeta primers together with 13 Jbeta primers. In the original analysis: It was a later analysis that counted about 80 million unique TCR beta chains, of which around 11 million were shared. Sequenced by immunoSEQ multiplex PCR; TCRdb stores in-frame clones only, minus some. V, J and clone size are taken as reported in that table, and D and trimming were inferred from the DNA itself. The sample lists around 160,000 clones; approximately 80% were seen once. In the case of this clone: Its antigen is not identified.

Study outcomes and limitations: In an earlier analysis, productive rearrangement rates for most beta V segments clustered near 87% or 30%.

J is TRBJ2-2 and V is TRBV5-1, with 9 bases matching TRBD2. This TCR derives from a woman in her thirties or forties in good health and CMV-seropositive. Sequencing was carried out using PBMCs. In DNA form, the CDR3 reads TGCGCCAGCAGCCCGACTAGCGGTTACACCGGGGAGCTGTTTTTT. Translating it yields CASSPTSGYTGELFF.